Listed here is a single TCR beta chain. Its target is unknown. The source of the sample is a study of cytomegalovirus exposure and HLA in healthy donors. On the study more broadly: Among the roughly 400 donors who were genotyped, about 84% fell in the genetic ancestry cluster that is associated with self-reported Caucasian donors.

Points from the study as a whole: Rarity characterized most TCR sequences, yet some public TCRs appeared in many donors.

In the PCR, 60 Vbeta and 13 Jbeta primers were used. Only in-frame clones appear in the TCRdb table, and some are missing; sequencing was by immunoSEQ multiplex PCR. The top ten hold about 2.5% of the sample, which has about 81,000 clones, about nine tenths seen once. CDR1 is MGHRA and CDR2 is YSYEKL in the germline V gene. This CDR3 has 13 amino acids. The J segment lost 6 bases and the V segment lost 3 bases, leaving 5 bases of the junction unmatched. Material: PBMCs. The receptor comes from a man between 18 and 29 years old in good health and CMV-seronegative. V is TRBV4-1 and J is TRBJ2-7, with 7 bases fitting TRBD1. The CDR3 sequence: CASSHRQGSEQYF. For the CDR3, the DNA is TGCGCCAGCAGCCATAGACAGGGTAGCGAGCAGTACTTC.